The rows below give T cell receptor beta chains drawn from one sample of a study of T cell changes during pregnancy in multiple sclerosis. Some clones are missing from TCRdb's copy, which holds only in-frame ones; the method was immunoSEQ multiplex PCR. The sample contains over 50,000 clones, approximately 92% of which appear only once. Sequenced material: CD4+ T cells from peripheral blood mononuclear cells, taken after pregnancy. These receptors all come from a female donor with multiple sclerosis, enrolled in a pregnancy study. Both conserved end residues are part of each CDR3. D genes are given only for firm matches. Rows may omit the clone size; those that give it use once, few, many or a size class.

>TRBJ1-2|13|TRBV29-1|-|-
CSVPVAGGYGYTF
TGCAGCGTACCAGTCGCGGGGGGCTATGGCTACACCTTC
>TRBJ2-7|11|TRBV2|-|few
CASTTGSEQYF
TGTGCCAGCACCACAGGATCCGAGCAGTACTTC
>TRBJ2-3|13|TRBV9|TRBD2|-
CASSVGGGNTQYF
TGTGCCAGCAGCGTAGGCGGGGGAAATACGCAGTATTTT
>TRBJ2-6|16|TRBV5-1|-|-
CASSYPDGAGANVLTF
TGCGCCAGCAGCTACCCCGACGGGGCTGGGGCCAACGTCCTGACTTTC
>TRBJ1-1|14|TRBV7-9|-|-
CASSLAQMNTEAFF
TGTGCCAGCAGCTTAGCGCAGATGAACACTGAAGCTTTCTTT
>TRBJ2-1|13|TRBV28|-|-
CASSSTKKLEQFF
TGTGCCAGCAGCTCCACGAAGAAGCTTGAGCAGTTCTTC
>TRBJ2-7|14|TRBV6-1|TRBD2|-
CASSVREGQFEQYF
TGTGCCAGCAGTGTGCGGGAGGGCCAATTCGAGCAGTACTTC
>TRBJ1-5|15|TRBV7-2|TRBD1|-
CASSRQQGTNQPQHF
TGTGCCAGCAGCAGACAACAGGGGACAAATCAGCCCCAGCATTTT
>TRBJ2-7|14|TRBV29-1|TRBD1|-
CSVGDRGFSYEQYF
TGCAGCGTTGGGGACAGGGGGTTCTCCTACGAGCAGTACTTC
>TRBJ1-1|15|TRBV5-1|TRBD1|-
CASSSRDRGGTEAFF
TGCGCCAGCAGCTCCCGGGACAGGGGCGGAACTGAAGCTTTCTTT
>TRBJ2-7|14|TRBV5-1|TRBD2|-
CASSLGLADSEQYF
TGCGCCAGCAGCTTGGGACTAGCGGATAGCGAGCAGTACTTC
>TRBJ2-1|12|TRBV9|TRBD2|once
CASSARGDEQFF
TGTGCCAGCAGTGCTCGGGGGGATGAGCAGTTCTTC
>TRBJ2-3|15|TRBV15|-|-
CATSRDTGTTDTQYF
TGTGCCACCAGCAGAGATACGGGAACCACAGATACGCAGTATTTT
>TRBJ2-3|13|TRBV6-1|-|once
CASSHTGWDTQYF
TGTGCCAGCAGTCATACAGGGTGGGATACGCAGTATTTT
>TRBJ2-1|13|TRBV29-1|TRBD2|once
CSVRVGGYNEQFF
TGCAGCGTTCGGGTCGGGGGGTACAATGAGCAGTTCTTC
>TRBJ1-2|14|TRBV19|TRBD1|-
CASSGSGGVYGYTF
TGTGCCAGTAGTGGGTCAGGGGGCGTCTATGGCTACACCTTC
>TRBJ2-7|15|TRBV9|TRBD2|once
CASSKYGTSGFEQYF
TGTGCCAGCAGCAAATACGGGACTAGCGGTTTCGAGCAGTACTTC
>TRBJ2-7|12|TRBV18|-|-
CASSPNSYEQYF
TGTGCCAGCTCACCCAACTCCTACGAGCAGTACTTC
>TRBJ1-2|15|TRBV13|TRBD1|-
CASSPARQGNYGYTF
TGTGCCAGCAGCCCCGCTAGACAGGGAAACTATGGCTACACCTTC
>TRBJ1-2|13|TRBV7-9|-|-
CASSPMNNYGYTF
TGTGCCAGCAGCCCTATGAATAACTATGGCTACACCTTC